The 29 T cell receptor beta chains below all came from one sample that was sequenced in a study of T cells in Graves' hyperthyroidism and ophthalmopathy. TCR beta CDR3 regions were amplified from RNA transcripts. The study used the HTBI primer set for a first-round RT-PCR of the TCR CDR3. TCRdb re-derived calls from the multiplex PCR reads in MiXCR, one entry per CDR3 protein. Of about 620,000 distinct CDR3 sequences in the sample, around 16% were seen once. The specimen sequenced was blood. Receptors originate from a woman aged 25-40 years with Graves' hyperthyroidism.

The V gene is TRBV7-2, the J gene TRBJ2-1; D is possibly TRBD1 (6 bases). The J call is in doubt because the DNA end fits TRBJ2-7 better. Germline V lookup: CDR1 SGHTA, CDR2 FQGNSA. The CDR3 contains 14 residues. DNA for the CDR3: TGTGCCAGCAGCTTAGTTGGGGGCAGCAATGAGCAGTACTTC. Protein: CASSLVGGSNEQYF.

The chain employs TRBV6-2 or TRBV6-3 and TRBJ2-3, with D tentatively TRBD1 (7 bases). This CDR3 is built from 18 residues. V was clipped by 6 bases and J by 0 bases, with 22 bases between them. Germline V gives CDR1 MNHEY, CDR2 SVGEGT. The CDR3 DNA is TGTGCCAGCAGACCACTGCTATACAGGGGACTTAGCACAGATACGCAGTATTTT. Residues: CASRPLLYRGLSTDTQYF.

This chain joins TRBV3-1 and TRBJ1-3, with no clear D. Trimming removed 3 bases at V and 0 bases at J, with 18 bases between. This CDR3 comprises 18 residues. CDR1 and CDR2 from the germline V gene are LGHDT and YNNKEL (reference sequence). The CDR3 nucleotides are TGTGCCAGCAGCCAGACCCCCCGGGCACCGTTCTCTGGAAACACCATATATTTT. Translation gives CASSQTPRAPFSGNTIYF.

This clonotype is a singleton in its sample. The chain employs TRBV20-1 and TRBJ2-1; the D gene is possibly TRBD1 (5 bases). CDR3 length: 13 amino acids. The germline V gene has CDR1 DFQATT and CDR2 SNEGSKA (reference sequence). V was trimmed by 5 bases and J by 4 bases, leaving 12 bases between them. The CDR3 region is CSAGLQAYNEQFF. The CDR3 DNA reads TGCAGTGCTGGATTACAGGCGTACAATGAGCAGTTCTTC.

This clonotype was detected ten times or more. This chain uses TRBV15 with TRBJ1-5, with 8 nucleotides matching TRBD1. The V gene end was trimmed by 5 bases and the J gene end by 7 bases; junction bases not matched to a gene: 4. Germline V gene data show CDR1 as LNHNV and CDR2 as YYDKDF (reference sequence). The CDR3 sequence is 13 residues long. This CDR3 reads CATSPNRGQPQHF. In nucleotides, the CDR3 is TGTGCCACCAGCCCCAACAGGGGGCAGCCCCAGCATTTT.

This clonotype showed up many times. The chain carries TRBV18 and TRBJ2-3; a weak D match, TRBD2 (6 bases). The germline V gene encodes CDR1 KGHSH and CDR2 LQKENI. Trimming shortened V by 1 base and J by 0 bases, and 8 bases separated the two germline ends. The length of the CDR3 is 15 residues. Written as DNA, the CDR3 is TGTGCCAGCTCACCACGGGGGGTGAGCACAGATACGCAGTATTTT. This gives the protein CASSPRGVSTDTQYF.

The rearrangement links TRBV20-1 to TRBJ2-5; weak D call: TRBD2 (5 bases). The length of the CDR3 is 18 residues. The germline V gene encodes CDR1 DFQATT and CDR2 SNEGSKA (reference sequence). Trimming took 0 bases from V and 0 from J, leaving 20 bases between them. The CDR3 loop reads CSARDPSSLGVYQETQYF. The CDR3 nucleotides are TGCAGTGCTAGAGATCCGTCTAGCCTCGGGGTTTACCAAGAGACCCAGTACTTC.

This clonotype was observed a few times. The V gene is TRBV2, the J gene TRBJ2-5; 7 bases match TRBD1. CDR1 SNHLY and CDR2 FYNNEI come from the germline V gene. V trimming: 6 bases; J trimming: 1 base; junction bases outside the gene matches: 5. CDR3 length: 14 amino acids. CDR3 DNA sequence: TGTGCCAGCAGCGCATACAGGGGCCAAGAGACCCAGTACTTC. This encodes CASSAYRGQETQYF.

This clonotype was observed at least ten times. The chain uses TRBV27 and TRBJ2-7; D is undetermined. Trimming left V 4 bases short and J 6 bases short, with 22 bases between. Per germline, CDR1 MNHEY and CDR2 SMNVEV (reference sequence). The CDR3 has 16 residues. The CDR3 loop is CASSSPETRETCEQYF. The DNA for the CDR3 is TGTGCCAGCAGTTCACCCGAGACAAGAGAGACATGCGAGCAGTACTTC.

Comments on this clonotype: Just one base apart from a much larger clone, this may be a read error. This sequence joins TRBV2 and TRBJ2-1; 16 bases align to TRBD2. The CDR3 runs 18 residues. CDR1 and CDR2 (germline): SNHLY, FYNNEI. DNA for the CDR3: TGTACCAGCAGTTTATCGGGACTAGCGGGGGGGGGTTACAATGAGCAGTTCTTC. Encoded protein: CTSSLSGLAGGGYNEQFF.

This clonotype was seen a few times. The V gene is TRBV20-1, the J gene TRBJ1-4; 10 bases fit TRBD1. The CDR3 is 17 residues long. V dropped 1 base and J dropped 4; count of bases not matched to a gene: 9. The germline gives CDR1 DFQATT, CDR2 SNEGSKA (reference sequence). For the CDR3, the DNA is TGCAGTGCTAGAGGACCGGGACAGGGGCTAGTTAATGAAAAACTGTTTTTT. The encoded protein is CSARGPGQGLVNEKLFF.

This clonotype was found once. The chain employs TRBV29-1 and TRBJ1-5; TRBD1 agrees at 9 bases. The length of the CDR3 is 13 residues. Germline CDR1 SQVTM, CDR2 ANQGSEA. V was clipped by 4 bases and J by 5 bases; unmatched bases: 3. CDR3 coding DNA: TGCAGCGTTGGGACAGGGGTGGATCAGCCCCAGCATTTT. Encoded protein: CSVGTGVDQPQHF.

This clonotype turned up a few times. The rearrangement links TRBV28 to TRBJ2-3, with D possibly being TRBD1 (6 bases). The CDR3 covers 15 residues. The germline gives CDR1 MDHEN, CDR2 SYDVKM. Trimming shortened V by 7 bases and J by 1 base, and 15 bases separated the two germline ends. CDR3 sequence (DNA): TGTGCCAGCATAGAACAGGGACGGGGCACAGATACGCAGTATTTT. This codes for CASIEQGRGTDTQYF. The entire variable domain, with the rest obtained from reference TRBV28 and TRBJ2-3, is as follows: DVKVTQSSRYLVKRTGEKVFLECVQDMDHENMFWYRQDPGLGLRLIYFSYDVKMKEKGDIPEGYSVSREKKERFSLILESASTNQTSMYLCASIEQGRGTDTQYFGPGTRLTVL.

This clonotype has ten or more counts. This chain uses TRBV3-1 with TRBJ1-1; D uncertain. This CDR3 region has 15 residues. The V end was cut by 0 bases, the J end by 0 bases, with 8 bases between. Per germline, CDR1 LGHDT and CDR2 YNNKEL (reference sequence). CDR3 nucleotides: TGTGCCAGCAGCCAAGATCGGTGGATGAACACTGAAGCTTTCTTT. Protein product: CASSQDRWMNTEAFF.

This clonotype appeared a few times. The gene calls are TRBV7-2 and TRBJ1-5; 7 positions agree with TRBD1. Germline V CDR1 and CDR2: SGHTA, FQGNSA. With 3 bases clipped from V and 7 bases from J, the junction kept 15 bases outside the gene matches. CDR3 length: 17 residues. In DNA, the CDR3 is TGTGCCAGCAGCTTCCCCCCAGGGGGAGGGGGGAAACAGCCCCAGCATTTT. Its translation: CASSFPPGGGGKQPQHF.

Ten or more counts support this clonotype. This chain connects TRBV5-1 to TRBJ2-1; 9 bases agree with TRBD2. Germline trimming cut 5 bases from V and 7 bases from J; bases unmatched to any gene: 7. Germline V gives CDR1 SGHRS, CDR2 YFSETQ. The CDR3 length is 14 residues. The CDR3, as DNA: TGCGCCAGCAGATCCAGGGGACTAGCAAATGAGCAGTTCTTC. Translation: CASRSRGLANEQFF.

The chain joins TRBV19 to TRBJ2-1, with 7 bases that match TRBD2. V shed 6 bases and J 11 bases; nucleotides not matched to a gene: 4. Germline V gives CDR1 LNHDA, CDR2 SQIVND (reference sequence). This CDR3 region has 11 residues. CDR3 region: CASSSGAQQFF. The DNA for the CDR3 is TGTGCCAGTAGCAGCGGGGCCCAGCAGTTCTTC.

This clonotype was seen only a few times. This chain joins TRBV14 and TRBJ2-1; TRBD2 matches 9 bases. The germline CDR1 and CDR2 sequences are SGHDN and FVKESK. CDR3 length equals 15 residues. Germline trimming cut 5 bases from V and 7 bases from J; bases unmatched to any gene: 9. The CDR3 DNA is TGTGCCAGCAGCGAACTAGCGGGCCGGTGGAATGAGCAGTTCTTC. Translating gives CASSELAGRWNEQFF.

This clonotype was counted many times. CDR3 region: CASSPDGNSPLHF. The CDR3 region has the DNA TGTGCCAGCAGCCCCGACGGGAATTCACCCCTCCACTTT. The V call is TRBV11-2, the J call TRBJ1-6; D unresolved. The CDR3 covers 13 residues. Trimming shortened V by 5 bases and J by 7 bases, and 9 bases separated the two germline ends. Germline loops: CDR1 SGHAT, CDR2 FQNNGV.

This clonotype showed up many times. The genes are TRBV3-1 and TRBJ1-2; unclear D gene. CDR1 and CDR2 (germline): LGHDT, YNNKEL (reference sequence). Trimming pared 0 bases from V and 8 bases from J, leaving 4 bases between. The CDR3 is made up of 11 amino acids. The CDR3 region has the DNA TGTGCCAGCAGCCAAGAAGGAGGCTACACCTTC. It translates to CASSQEGGYTF.

This clonotype was found a few times. V and J are TRBV20-1 and TRBJ1-5; D might be TRBD1 (6 bases). Trimming left V 5 bases short and J 0 bases short, with 14 bases between. The CDR3 is 15 amino acids. Germline CDR1 DFQATT, CDR2 SNEGSKA (reference sequence). The CDR3 protein is CSAHSTGLSNQPQHF. The CDR3 DNA reads TGCAGTGCTCATTCGACAGGACTTAGCAATCAGCCCCAGCATTTT.

This clonotype was recorded a few times. The CDR3 sequence is CASSLEMDRRSEQYF. DNA of the CDR3: TGTGCCAGCTCACTCGAAATGGACAGAAGGTCCGAGCAGTACTTC. The chain couples TRBV18 to TRBJ2-7; D possibly corresponds to TRBD1 (6 bases). The CDR3 is 15 amino acids. V was clipped by 4 bases and J by 6 bases, with 19 bases between them. The germline gives CDR1 KGHSH, CDR2 LQKENI. The full variable domain, completed using reference TRBV18 and TRBJ2-7, is NAGVMQNPRHLVRRRGQEARLRCSPMKGHSHVYWYRQLPEEGLKFMVYLQKENIIDESGMPKERFSAEFPKEGPSILRIQQVVRGDSAAYFCASSLEMDRRSEQYFGPGTRLTVT.

This clonotype was detected only a few times. The rearrangement joins TRBV28 to TRBJ2-2, with 11 bases aligning to TRBD2. This CDR3 contains 17 residues. Germline assignment: CDR1 MDHEN and CDR2 SYDVKM. Germline trimming cut 6 bases from V and 9 bases from J; bases unmatched to any gene: 15. The CDR3 loop reads CASSREVAGGPKRELFF. The CDR3 coding sequence is TGTGCCAGCAGCCGGGAGGTAGCGGGAGGGCCTAAAAGGGAGCTGTTTTTT. The whole variable domain, filled in from reference TRBV28 and TRBJ2-2, reads DVKVTQSSRYLVKRTGEKVFLECVQDMDHENMFWYRQDPGLGLRLIYFSYDVKMKEKGDIPEGYSVSREKKERFSLILESASTNQTSMYLCASSREVAGGPKRELFFGEGSRLTVL.

In its sample, this clonotype was seen many times. The V and J genes are TRBV3-1 and TRBJ1-2, with TRBD1 matching 8 bases. V was pared by 3 bases and J by 6 bases, with 3 bases of the junction left unmatched. CDR1 is LGHDT and CDR2 is YNNKEL in the germline V gene (reference sequence). The CDR3 loop spans 13 amino acids. CDR3 residues: CASSQDRVDGYTF. CDR3 coding DNA: TGTGCCAGCAGCCAGGACAGGGTGGATGGCTACACCTTC. The whole variable domain, remainder taken from reference TRBV3-1 and TRBJ1-2, is DTAVSQTPKYLVTQMGNDKSIKCEQNLGHDTMYWYKQDSKKFLKIMFSYNNKELIINETVPNRFSPKSPDKAHLNLHINSLELGDSAVYFCASSQDRVDGYTFGSGTRLTVV.

This clonotype showed up just a few times. The V call is TRBV15, the J call TRBJ1-1; TRBD1 agrees at 7 bases. The CDR3 length is 15 residues. Losses at the gene ends were 4 bases for V and 0 bases for J; bases not matched to a gene: 5. CDR1 and CDR2 (germline): LNHNV, YYDKDF (reference sequence). Here the CDR3 reads CATSTHRGMNTEAFF. The CDR3 DNA reads TGTGCCACCAGCACACACAGGGGCATGAACACTGAAGCTTTCTTT. The full variable domain, its missing parts supplied by reference TRBV15 and TRBJ1-1, is DAMVIQNPRYQVTQFGKPVTLSCSQTLNHNVMYWYQQKSSQAPKLLFHYYDKDFNNEADTPDNFQSRRPNTSFCFLDIRSPGLGDTAMYLCATSTHRGMNTEAFFGQGTRLTVV.

The sample holds many counts of this clonotype. The genes are TRBV18 and TRBJ2-1; D gene ambiguous. Germline loops: CDR1 KGHSH, CDR2 LQKENI. This CDR3 comprises 16 residues. V was trimmed by 0 bases and J by 3 bases, leaving 12 bases between them. This CDR3 reads CASSPPTGWYYNEQFF. The CDR3 region has the DNA TGTGCCAGCTCACCACCGACCGGTTGGTACTACAATGAGCAGTTCTTC. The whole variable domain, remainder taken from reference TRBV18 and TRBJ2-1, is NAGVMQNPRHLVRRRGQEARLRCSPMKGHSHVYWYRQLPEEGLKFMVYLQKENIIDESGMPKERFSAEFPKEGPSILRIQQVVRGDSAAYFCASSPPTGWYYNEQFFGPGTRLTVL.

A few counts support this clonotype. The chain uses TRBV6-2 or TRBV6-3 and TRBJ1-6; the D gene is possibly TRBD1 (5 bases). The CDR3 contains 13 residues. Trimming pared 3 bases from V and 10 bases from J, leaving 10 bases between. Germline V gene data show CDR1 as MNHEY and CDR2 as SVGEGT. The CDR3 DNA sequence: TGTGCCAGCAGTTATGGGACGGGGTCACCCCTCCACTTT. This gives the protein CASSYGTGSPLHF.

The V and J genes are TRBV7-3 and TRBJ2-3; 7 nucleotides line up with TRBD2. The germline V gene encodes CDR1 SGHTA and CDR2 FQGTGA. V lost 7 bases to trimming and J lost 3 bases; unmatched junction nucleotides: 16. The CDR3 consists of 17 residues. As DNA, the CDR3 is TGTGCCAGCACCTCCGTCACGCGGGAGACCGGTACAGATACGCAGTATTTT. It specifies CASTSVTRETGTDTQYF.

This clonotype was detected many times. The chain recombines TRBV6-2 or TRBV6-3 with TRBJ1-1; 7 nucleotides align to TRBD1. V was clipped by 8 bases and J by 4 bases; unmatched bases: 10. This CDR3 has 14 amino acids. Per germline, CDR1 MNHEY and CDR2 SVGEGT. The CDR3 DNA reads as TGTGCCAGCTTGGGAAGGGGGCGCCCCACTGAAGCTTTCTTT. It is translated as CASLGRGRPTEAFF.